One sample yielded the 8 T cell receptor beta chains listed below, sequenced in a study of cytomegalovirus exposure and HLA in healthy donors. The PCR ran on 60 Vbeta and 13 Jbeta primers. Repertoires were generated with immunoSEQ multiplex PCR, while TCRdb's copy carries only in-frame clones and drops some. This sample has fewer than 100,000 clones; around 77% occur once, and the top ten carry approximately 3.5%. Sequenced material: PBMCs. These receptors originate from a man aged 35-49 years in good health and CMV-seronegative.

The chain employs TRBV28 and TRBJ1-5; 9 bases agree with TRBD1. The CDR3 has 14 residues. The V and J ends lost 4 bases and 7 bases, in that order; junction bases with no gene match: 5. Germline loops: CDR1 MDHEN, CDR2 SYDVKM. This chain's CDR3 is CASSSQGARQPQHF. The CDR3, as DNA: TGTGCCAGCAGTTCACAGGGGGCGAGACAGCCCCAGCATTTT.

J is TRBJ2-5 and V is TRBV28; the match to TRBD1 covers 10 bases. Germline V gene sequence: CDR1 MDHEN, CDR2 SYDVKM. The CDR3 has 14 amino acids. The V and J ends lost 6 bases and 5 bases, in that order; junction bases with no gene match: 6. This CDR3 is CASRGDRGGETQYF. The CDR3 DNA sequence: TGTGCCAGCAGGGGGGACAGGGGAGGCGAGACCCAGTACTTC.

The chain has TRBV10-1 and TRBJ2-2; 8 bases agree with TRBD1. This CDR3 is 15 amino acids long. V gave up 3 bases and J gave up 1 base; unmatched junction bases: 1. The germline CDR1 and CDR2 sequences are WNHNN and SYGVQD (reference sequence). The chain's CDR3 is CASSEGQGNTGELFF. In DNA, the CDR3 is TGCGCCAGCAGTGAAGGACAGGGGAACACCGGGGAGCTGTTTTTT.

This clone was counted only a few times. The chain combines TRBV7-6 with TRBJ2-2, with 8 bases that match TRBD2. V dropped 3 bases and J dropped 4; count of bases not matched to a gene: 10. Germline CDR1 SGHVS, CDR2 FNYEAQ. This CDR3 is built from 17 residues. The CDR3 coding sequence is TGTGCCAGCAGCTTTTCGGGGGGGCCCTCCATCACCGGGGAGCTGTTTTTT. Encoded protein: CASSFSGGPSITGELFF.

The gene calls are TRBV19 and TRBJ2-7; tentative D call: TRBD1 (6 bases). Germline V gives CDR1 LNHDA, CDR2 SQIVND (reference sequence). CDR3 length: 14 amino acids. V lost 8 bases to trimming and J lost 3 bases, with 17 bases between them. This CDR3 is CASSQGLSVYEQYF. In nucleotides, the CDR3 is TGTGCCAGTTCACAGGGTCTGTCGGTCTACGAGCAGTACTTC.

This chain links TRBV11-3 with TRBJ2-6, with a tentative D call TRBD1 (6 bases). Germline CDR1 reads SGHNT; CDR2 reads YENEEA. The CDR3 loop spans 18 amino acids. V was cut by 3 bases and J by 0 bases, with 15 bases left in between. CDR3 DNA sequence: TGTGCCAGCAGCTTGTCGACAGGCTCTGTCTCTGGGGCCAACGTCCTGACTTTC. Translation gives CASSLSTGSVSGANVLTF.

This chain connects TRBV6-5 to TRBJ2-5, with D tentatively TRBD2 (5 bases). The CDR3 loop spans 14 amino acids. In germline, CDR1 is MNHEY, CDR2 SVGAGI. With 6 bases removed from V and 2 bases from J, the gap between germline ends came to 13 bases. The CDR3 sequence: CASRAPSFQETQYF. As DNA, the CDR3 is TGTGCCAGCAGGGCACCTAGCTTTCAAGAGACCCAGTACTTC.

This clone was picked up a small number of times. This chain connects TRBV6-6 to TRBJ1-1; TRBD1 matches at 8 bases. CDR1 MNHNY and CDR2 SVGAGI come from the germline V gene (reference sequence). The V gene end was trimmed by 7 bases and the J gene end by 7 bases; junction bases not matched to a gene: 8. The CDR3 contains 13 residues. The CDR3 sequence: CASTQGAIDEAFF. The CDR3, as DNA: TGTGCCAGCACCCAGGGGGCGATCGATGAAGCTTTCTTT.